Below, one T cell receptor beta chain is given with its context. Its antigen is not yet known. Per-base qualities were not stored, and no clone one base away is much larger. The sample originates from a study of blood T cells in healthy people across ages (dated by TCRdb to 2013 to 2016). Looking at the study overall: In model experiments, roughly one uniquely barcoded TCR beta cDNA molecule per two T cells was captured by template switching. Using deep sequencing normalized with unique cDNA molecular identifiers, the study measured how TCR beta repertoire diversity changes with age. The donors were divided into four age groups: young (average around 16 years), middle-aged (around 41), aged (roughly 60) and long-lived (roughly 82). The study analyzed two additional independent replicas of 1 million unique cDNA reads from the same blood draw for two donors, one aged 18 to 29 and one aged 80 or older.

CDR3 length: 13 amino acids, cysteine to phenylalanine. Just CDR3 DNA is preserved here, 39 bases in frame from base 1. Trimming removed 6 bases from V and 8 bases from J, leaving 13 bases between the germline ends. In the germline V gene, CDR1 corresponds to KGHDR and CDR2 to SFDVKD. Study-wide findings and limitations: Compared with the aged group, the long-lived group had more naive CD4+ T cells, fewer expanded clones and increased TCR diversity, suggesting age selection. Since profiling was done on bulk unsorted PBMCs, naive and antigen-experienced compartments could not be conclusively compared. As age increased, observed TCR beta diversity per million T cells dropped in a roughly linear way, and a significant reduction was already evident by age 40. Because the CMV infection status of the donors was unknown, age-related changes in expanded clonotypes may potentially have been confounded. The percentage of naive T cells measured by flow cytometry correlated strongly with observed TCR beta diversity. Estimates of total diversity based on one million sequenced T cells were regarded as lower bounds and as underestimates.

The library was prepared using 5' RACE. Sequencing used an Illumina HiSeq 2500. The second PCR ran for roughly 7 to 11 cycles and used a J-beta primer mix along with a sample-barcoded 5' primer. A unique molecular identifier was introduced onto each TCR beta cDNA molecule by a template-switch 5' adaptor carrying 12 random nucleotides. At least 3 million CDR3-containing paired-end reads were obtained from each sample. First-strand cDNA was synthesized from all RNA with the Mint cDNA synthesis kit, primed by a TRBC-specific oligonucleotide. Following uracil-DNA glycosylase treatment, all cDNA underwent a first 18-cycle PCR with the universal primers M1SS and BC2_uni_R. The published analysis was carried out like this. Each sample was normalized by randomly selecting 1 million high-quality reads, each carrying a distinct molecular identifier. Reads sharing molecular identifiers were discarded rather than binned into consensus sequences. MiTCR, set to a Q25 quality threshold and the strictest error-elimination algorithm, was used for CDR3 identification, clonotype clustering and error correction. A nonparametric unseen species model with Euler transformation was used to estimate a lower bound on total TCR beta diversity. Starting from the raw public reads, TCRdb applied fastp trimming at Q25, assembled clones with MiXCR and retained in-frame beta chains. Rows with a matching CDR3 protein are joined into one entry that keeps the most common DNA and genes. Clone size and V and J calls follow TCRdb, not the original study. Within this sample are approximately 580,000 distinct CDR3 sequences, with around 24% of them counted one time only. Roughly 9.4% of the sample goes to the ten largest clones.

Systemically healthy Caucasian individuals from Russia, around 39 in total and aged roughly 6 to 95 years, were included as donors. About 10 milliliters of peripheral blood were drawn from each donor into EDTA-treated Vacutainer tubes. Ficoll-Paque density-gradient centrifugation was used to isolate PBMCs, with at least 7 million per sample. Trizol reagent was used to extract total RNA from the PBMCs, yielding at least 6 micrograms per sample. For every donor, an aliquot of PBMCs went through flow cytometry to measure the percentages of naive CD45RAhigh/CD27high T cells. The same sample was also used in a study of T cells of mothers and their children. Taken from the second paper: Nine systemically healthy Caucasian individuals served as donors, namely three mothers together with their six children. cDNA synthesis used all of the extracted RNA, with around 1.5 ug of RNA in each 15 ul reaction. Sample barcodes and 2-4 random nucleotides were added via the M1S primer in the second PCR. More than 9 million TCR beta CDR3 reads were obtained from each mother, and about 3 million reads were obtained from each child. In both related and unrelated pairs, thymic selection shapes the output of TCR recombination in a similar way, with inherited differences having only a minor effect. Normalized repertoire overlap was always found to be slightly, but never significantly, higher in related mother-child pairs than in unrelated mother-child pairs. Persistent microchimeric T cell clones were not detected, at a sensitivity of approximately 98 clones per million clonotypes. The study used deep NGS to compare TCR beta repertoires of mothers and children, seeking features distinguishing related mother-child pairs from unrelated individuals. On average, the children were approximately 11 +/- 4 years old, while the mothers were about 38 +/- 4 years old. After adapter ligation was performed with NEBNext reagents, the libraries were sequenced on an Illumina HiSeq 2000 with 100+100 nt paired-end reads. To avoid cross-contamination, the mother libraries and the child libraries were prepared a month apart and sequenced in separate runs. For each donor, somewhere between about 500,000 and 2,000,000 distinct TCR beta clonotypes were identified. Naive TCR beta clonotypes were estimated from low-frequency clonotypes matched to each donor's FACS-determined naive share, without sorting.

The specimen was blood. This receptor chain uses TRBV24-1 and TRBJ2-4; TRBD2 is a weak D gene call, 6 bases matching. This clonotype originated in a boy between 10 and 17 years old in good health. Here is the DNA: TGTGCCACCAGTTCTACGGGCGGGGACATTCAGTACTTC. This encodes CATSSTGGDIQYF.